The 24 T cell receptor beta chains reported below all come from one sample, sequenced in a study of identifying expanded T cells in peripheral blood. Profiling relied on immunoSEQ multiplex PCR, and the TCRdb table lists in-frame clones only, not all of them. The sample lists some 120,000 clones, 84% occurring once. Sequencing input: blood. Receptors were obtained from a person aged 18 to 75 in good health.

The chain couples TRBV7-2 to TRBJ1-1; D gene unclear. Germline CDR1 and CDR2: SGHTA and FQGNSA. The CDR3 consists of 14 residues. Trimming cost V 3 bases and J 1 base, with 9 bases left between them. DNA for the CDR3: TGTGCCAGCAGCTTGGGTTTACCGAACACTGAAGCTTTCTTT. As protein: CASSLGLPNTEAFF.

This clone occurred a few times. This chain connects TRBV7-2 to TRBJ1-5; D is ambiguous. V gave up 1 base and J gave up 3 bases, with 13 bases separating them. The CDR3 spans 16 residues. CDR1 and CDR2 from the germline V gene are SGHTA and FQGNSA. The CDR3 nucleotides are TGTGCCAGCAGCTTAGGCGACCGTCTTCCCAATCAGCCCCAGCATTTT. Translated: CASSLGDRLPNQPQHF.

The chain has TRBV10-3 and TRBJ2-7, with 7 bases fitting TRBD1. The CDR3 runs to 15 residues. From germline, CDR1 is ENHRY and CDR2 SYGVKD. Losses at the gene ends were 4 bases for V and 2 bases for J; bases not matched to a gene: 8. The CDR3 loop is CAISADTGQTYEQYF. CDR3 in DNA: TGTGCCATCAGTGCCGATACGGGACAGACCTACGAGCAGTACTTC.

The V and J genes are TRBV4-3 and TRBJ2-5, with 12 bases that match TRBD2. Trimming took 2 bases from V and 5 from J; bases not matched to a gene: 3. The V gene's germline CDR1 is LGHNA and CDR2 YSLEER. The CDR3 has 15 residues. The CDR3 loop is CASSQTSGGTETQYF. The CDR3, as DNA: TGCGCCAGCAGCCAAACTAGCGGGGGGACGGAGACCCAGTACTTC.

V is TRBV6-5 and J is TRBJ1-2; TRBD1 matches at 10 bases. The CDR3 contains 14 residues. Per germline, CDR1 MNHEY and CDR2 SVGAGI. The trim removed 8 bases at V and 1 base at J, leaving 4 bases unmatched. The CDR3 DNA reads TGTGCCAGCGGAAGGACAGGGGGTAACTATGGCTACACCTTC. Its protein is CASGRTGGNYGYTF.

The gene calls are TRBV5-1 and TRBJ1-2; D might be TRBD1 (5 bases). Germline CDR1 and CDR2: SGHRS and YFSETQ. The V and J ends lost 3 bases and 2 bases respectively, with 11 bases between them. The CDR3 extends over 14 amino acids. The CDR3 nucleotides are TGCGCCAGCAGCTGGGGCGGGACGAACTATGGCTACACCTTC. It encodes CASSWGGTNYGYTF.

This chain joins TRBV11-3 and TRBJ1-1; 8 nucleotides match TRBD1. V dropped 8 bases and J dropped 9; count of bases not matched to a gene: 20. Germline lookup yields CDR1 SGHNT and CDR2 YENEEA. This CDR3 is built from 16 residues. The CDR3 DNA reads TGTGCCAGCGTCTTGAGGGGGCAGGGGGCGACACCGAAAGCTTTCTTT. Its protein product is CASVLRGQGATPKAFF.

Written as DNA, the CDR3 is TGCGCCAGCAGTGAGTACAGGGTCGGCACTGAAGCTTTCTTT. The encoded protein is CASSEYRVGTEAFF. This chain uses TRBV10-1 with TRBJ1-1; weak D call: TRBD1 (6 bases). CDR1 and CDR2 from the germline V gene are WNHNN and SYGVQD (reference sequence). Trimming pared 1 base from V and 4 bases from J, leaving 10 bases between. The CDR3 contains 14 residues.

The sample holds a few counts of this clone. The chain combines TRBV2 with TRBJ2-7; D is perhaps TRBD2 (6 bases). Trimming removed 4 bases at V and 7 bases at J, with 11 bases between. This CDR3 is built from 12 residues. CDR1 is SNHLY and CDR2 is FYNNEI in the germline V gene. The CDR3 loop is CASSVVGGEQYF. The CDR3 region has the DNA TGTGCCAGCAGTGTAGTCGGGGGTGAGCAGTACTTC.

The chain couples TRBV7-8 to TRBJ2-1, with 8 bases aligning to TRBD2. Germline-derived CDR1 and CDR2 are SGHVS and FQNEAQ. The junction had 8 bases not matched to a gene; V was cut back by 5 bases and J by 8 bases. This CDR3 is 14 amino acids long. As DNA, the CDR3 is TGTGCCAGCAGCCCACGGACTAGCTCCCATGAGCAGTTCTTC. The encoded protein is CASSPRTSSHEQFF.

The genes are TRBV7-2 and TRBJ2-5; the D is unclear. CDR1 is SGHTA, CDR2 FQGNSA, per germline. The ends were cut back, 7 bases at V and 1 base at J, with 10 bases in the middle. The CDR3 runs 13 residues. The CDR3 loop reads CASTTDFQETQYF. DNA of the CDR3: TGTGCCAGCACCACAGACTTCCAAGAGACCCAGTACTTC.

This clone was counted a single time. The rearrangement uses TRBV4-1 and TRBJ2-2, with D possibly TRBD1 on 5 matching bases. CDR3 length equals 15 residues. Looked up from germline, CDR1 is MGHRA and CDR2 is YSYEKL. The V gene lost 0 bases and the J gene lost 4 bases, with 9 bases spanning the gap. This CDR3 reads CASSQDRVATGELFF. In DNA, the CDR3 is TGCGCCAGCAGCCAAGACAGGGTGGCCACCGGGGAGCTGTTTTTT.

The V call is TRBV15, the J call TRBJ1-1; D perhaps matches TRBD1 (6 bases). Trimming pared 2 bases from V and 1 base from J, leaving 20 bases between. Germline V CDR1 and CDR2: LNHNV, YYDKDF (reference sequence). The CDR3 consists of 18 residues. CDR3 sequence: CATSRSNFGGGKNTEAFF. CDR3 in DNA: TGTGCCACCAGCAGATCCAACTTTGGAGGGGGGAAGAACACTGAAGCTTTCTTT.

The V call is TRBV27, the J call TRBJ2-7; the match to TRBD1 covers 7 bases. CDR3 length: 18 residues. Germline lookup yields CDR1 MNHEY and CDR2 SMNVEV (reference sequence). The V and J ends lost 10 bases and 2 bases, in that order; junction bases with no gene match: 23. The CDR3 nucleotides read TGTGCCACCCCAGGCGAGGGGGCAAGGGGTCGCTATGCCTACGAGCAGTACTTC. It yields the protein CATPGEGARGRYAYEQYF.

The gene calls are TRBV6-5 and TRBJ1-1; D is possibly TRBD1 (5 bases). The germline V gene has CDR1 MNHEY and CDR2 SVGAGI. CDR3 length: 15 amino acids. The V and J ends lost 2 bases and 2 bases respectively, with 12 bases between them. CDR3 region: CASSYGPGRNTEAFF. As DNA, the CDR3 is TGTGCCAGCAGTTACGGGCCGGGGCGAAACACTGAAGCTTTCTTT.

V usage is TRBV7-9 and J usage is TRBJ1-1, with D maybe TRBD1 (6 bases). The CDR3 contains 15 residues. Germline CDR1 and CDR2: SEHNR and FQNEAQ (reference sequence). Trimming took off 5 bases at V and 4 bases at J, with 17 bases between the two ends. CDR3 protein: CASSGNRVVSTEAFF. CDR3 nucleotides: TGTGCCAGCAGCGGGAACAGGGTAGTCAGCACTGAAGCTTTCTTT.

The rearrangement links TRBV6-6 to TRBJ2-7; the D gene is possibly TRBD1 (6 bases). CDR3 length: 13 amino acids. Per the germline V gene, CDR1 is MNHNY and CDR2 is SVGAGI (reference sequence). Deletions cut 1 base from V and 3 bases from J, with 7 bases between. The CDR3 region is CASSYYRDYEQYF. The CDR3 nucleotides are TGTGCCAGCAGTTACTACAGGGACTACGAGCAGTACTTC.

The rearrangement joins TRBV28 to TRBJ2-7, with TRBD1 as a possible D gene (5 bases). The V end lost 3 bases, the J end lost 0 bases, and 18 bases lay between the germline ends. This CDR3 is 17 amino acids long. In germline, CDR1 is MDHEN, CDR2 SYDVKM. The CDR3 sequence is CASSFSRIRGYSYEQYF. CDR3 nucleotides: TGTGCCAGCAGTTTCTCTCGTATAAGGGGCTACTCCTACGAGCAGTACTTC.

This chain connects TRBV19 to TRBJ1-2; D is uncertain. Germline loops: CDR1 LNHDA, CDR2 SQIVND (reference sequence). V was clipped by 4 bases and J by 6 bases, with 12 bases between them. The CDR3 runs to 13 residues. Here the CDR3 DNA reads TGTGCCAGTAGTAGTCGGCGAGGAGATGGCTACACCTTC. This translates into CASSSRRGDGYTF.

This rearrangement joins TRBV11-2 to TRBJ2-7; TRBD2 might be the D (6 bases). The CDR3 length is 17 residues. Trimming took off 5 bases at V and 0 bases at J, with 20 bases between the two ends. The germline V gene has CDR1 SGHAT and CDR2 FQNNGV. CDR3 region: CASSDGRWGVSSYEQYF. The CDR3 DNA is TGTGCCAGCAGCGATGGGAGGTGGGGGGTGTCCTCCTACGAGCAGTACTTC.

This clone was detected only once. The chain couples TRBV7-9 to TRBJ1-1, with D maybe TRBD1 (5 bases). The germline CDR1 and CDR2 sequences are SEHNR and FQNEAQ (reference sequence). The CDR3 has 15 amino acids. V was cut by 5 bases and J by 4 bases, with 17 bases left in between. CDR3 nucleotide sequence: TGTGCCAGCAGCCCAGGGCGTGCCGCGGGCACTGAAGCTTTCTTT. Translation gives CASSPGRAAGTEAFF.

Written as DNA, the CDR3 is TGTGCCAGCTCACCGACCACTCTACTAGCGGGGGGGACAAGTGAGCAGTTCTTC. It translates to CASSPTTLLAGGTSEQFF. The chain employs TRBV18 and TRBJ2-1, with TRBD2 matching over 13 bases. V lost 3 bases to trimming and J lost 9 bases; unmatched junction nucleotides: 14. The germline V gene has CDR1 KGHSH and CDR2 LQKENI. The CDR3 has 18 residues. The entire variable domain, with the rest obtained from reference TRBV18 and TRBJ2-1, is as follows: NAGVMQNPRHLVRRRGQEARLRCSPMKGHSHVYWYRQLPEEGLKFMVYLQKENIIDESGMPKERFSAEFPKEGPSILRIQQVVRGDSAAYFCASSPTTLLAGGTSEQFFGPGTRLTVL.

This clone showed up just a few times. CDR3 sequence reads: CASSLEEGARAFF. In nucleotides, the CDR3 is TGTGCCAGCAGCTTAGAAGAGGGGGCTCGGGCTTTCTTT. V is TRBV11-3 and J is TRBJ1-1; 7 nucleotides line up with TRBD1. CDR1 and CDR2 from the germline V gene are SGHNT and YENEEA. The CDR3 runs to 13 residues. V trimming: 0 bases; J trimming: 11 bases; junction bases outside the gene matches: 6.

This clone was counted once. This chain joins TRBV15 and TRBJ2-7, with 7 bases identical to TRBD1. V shed 0 bases and J 0 bases; nucleotides not matched to a gene: 5. Germline V lookup: CDR1 LNHNV, CDR2 YYDKDF (reference sequence). This CDR3 region has 16 residues. CDR3 region: CATSREGGLSSYEQYF. CDR3 coding DNA: TGTGCCACCAGCAGAGAAGGGGGCCTGAGCTCCTACGAGCAGTACTTC.